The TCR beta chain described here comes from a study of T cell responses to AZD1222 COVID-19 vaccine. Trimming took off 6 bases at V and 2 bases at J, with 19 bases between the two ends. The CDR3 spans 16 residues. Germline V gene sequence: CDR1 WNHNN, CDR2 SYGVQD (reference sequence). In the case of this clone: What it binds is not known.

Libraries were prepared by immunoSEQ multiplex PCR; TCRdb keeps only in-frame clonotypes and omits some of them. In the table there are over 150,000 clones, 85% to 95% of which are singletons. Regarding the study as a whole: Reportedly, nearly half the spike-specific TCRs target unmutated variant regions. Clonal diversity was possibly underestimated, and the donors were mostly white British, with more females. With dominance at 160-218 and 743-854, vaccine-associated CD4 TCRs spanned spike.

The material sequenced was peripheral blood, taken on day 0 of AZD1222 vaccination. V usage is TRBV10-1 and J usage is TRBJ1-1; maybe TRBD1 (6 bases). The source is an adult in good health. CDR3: CASSVRQAFFNTEAFF. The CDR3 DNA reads TGCGCCAGCAGCGTCCGACAGGCCTTTTTTAACACTGAAGCTTTCTTT.